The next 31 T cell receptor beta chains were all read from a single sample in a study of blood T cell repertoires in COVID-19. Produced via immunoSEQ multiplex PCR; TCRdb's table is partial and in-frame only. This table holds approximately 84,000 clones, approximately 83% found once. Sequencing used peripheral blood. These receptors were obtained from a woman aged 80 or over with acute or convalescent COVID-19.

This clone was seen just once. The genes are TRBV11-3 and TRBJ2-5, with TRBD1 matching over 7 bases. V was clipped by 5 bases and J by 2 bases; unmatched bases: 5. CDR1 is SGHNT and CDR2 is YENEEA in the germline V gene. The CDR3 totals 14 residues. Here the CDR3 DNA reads TGTGCCAGCAGCACGACAGGGTTGCAAGAGACCCAGTACTTC. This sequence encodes CASSTTGLQETQYF.

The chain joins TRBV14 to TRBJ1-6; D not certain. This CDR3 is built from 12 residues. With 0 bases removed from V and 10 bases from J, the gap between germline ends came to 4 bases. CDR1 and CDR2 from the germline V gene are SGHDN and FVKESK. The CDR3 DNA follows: TGTGCCAGCAGCCAAGATCGGTCACCCCTCCACTTT. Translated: CASSQDRSPLHF.

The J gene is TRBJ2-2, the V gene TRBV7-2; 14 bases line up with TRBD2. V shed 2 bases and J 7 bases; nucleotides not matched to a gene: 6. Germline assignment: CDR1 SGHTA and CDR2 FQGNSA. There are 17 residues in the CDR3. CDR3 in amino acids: CASSLTGTSGSGGELFF. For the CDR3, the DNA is TGTGCCAGCAGCTTAACCGGGACTAGCGGGAGCGGCGGGGAGCTGTTTTTT.

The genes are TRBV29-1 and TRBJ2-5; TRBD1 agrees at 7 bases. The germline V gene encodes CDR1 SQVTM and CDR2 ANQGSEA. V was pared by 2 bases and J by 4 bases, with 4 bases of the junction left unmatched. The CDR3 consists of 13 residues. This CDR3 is CSVETNRGETQYF. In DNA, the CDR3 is TGCAGCGTTGAAACCAACAGGGGAGAGACCCAGTACTTC.

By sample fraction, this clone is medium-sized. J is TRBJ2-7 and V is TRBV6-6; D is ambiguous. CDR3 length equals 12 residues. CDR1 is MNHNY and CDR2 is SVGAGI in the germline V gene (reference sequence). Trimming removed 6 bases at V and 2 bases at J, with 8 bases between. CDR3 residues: CASSPSPYEQYF. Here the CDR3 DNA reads TGTGCCAGCAGCCCGAGTCCCTACGAGCAGTACTTC.

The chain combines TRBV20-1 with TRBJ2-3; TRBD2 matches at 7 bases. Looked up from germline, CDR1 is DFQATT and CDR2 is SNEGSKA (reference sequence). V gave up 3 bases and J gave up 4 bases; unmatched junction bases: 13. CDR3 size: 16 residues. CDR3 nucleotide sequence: TGCAGTGCTAGTAAGGCCACCCAACTAGCGTCAGATACGCAGTATTTT. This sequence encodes CSASKATQLASDTQYF.

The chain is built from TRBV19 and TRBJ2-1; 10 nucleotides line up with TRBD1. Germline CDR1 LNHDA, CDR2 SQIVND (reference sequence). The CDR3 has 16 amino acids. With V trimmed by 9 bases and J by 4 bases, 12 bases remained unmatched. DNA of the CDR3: TGTGCCAGCTCAAAACCCGGGACAGGGGTATACAATGAGCAGTTCTTC. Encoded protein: CASSKPGTGVYNEQFF. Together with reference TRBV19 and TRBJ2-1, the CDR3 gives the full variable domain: DGGITQSPKYLFRKEGQNVTLSCEQNLNHDAMYWYRQDPGQGLRLIYYSQIVNDFQKGDIAEGYSVSREKKESFPLTVTSAQKNPTAFYLCASSKPGTGVYNEQFFGPGTRLTVL.

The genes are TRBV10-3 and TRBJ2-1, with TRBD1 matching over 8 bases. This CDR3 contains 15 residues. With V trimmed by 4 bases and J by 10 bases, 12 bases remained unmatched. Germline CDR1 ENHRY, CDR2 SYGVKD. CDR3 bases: TGTGCCATCAGTGGACAGGGGCCGCCCGAATCCGAGCAGTTCTTC. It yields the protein CAISGQGPPESEQFF.

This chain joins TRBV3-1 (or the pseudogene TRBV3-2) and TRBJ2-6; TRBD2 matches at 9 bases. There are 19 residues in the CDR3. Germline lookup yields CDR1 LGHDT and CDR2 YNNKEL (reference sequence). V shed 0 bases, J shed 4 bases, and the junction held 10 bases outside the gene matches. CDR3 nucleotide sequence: TGTGCCAGCAGCCAAGATCCTCCTAGCGGGATTGCGGGGGCCAACGTCCTGACTTTC. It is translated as CASSQDPPSGIAGANVLTF.

The CDR3 is CASSVPSYEQYF. DNA for the CDR3: TGTGCCAGTAGTGTCCCGTCCTACGAGCAGTACTTC. The J gene is TRBJ2-7, the V gene TRBV19, with no clear D. Germline assignment: CDR1 LNHDA and CDR2 SQIVND (reference sequence). The CDR3 sequence is 12 residues long. Trimming shortened V by 5 bases and J by 1 base, and 6 bases separated the two germline ends.

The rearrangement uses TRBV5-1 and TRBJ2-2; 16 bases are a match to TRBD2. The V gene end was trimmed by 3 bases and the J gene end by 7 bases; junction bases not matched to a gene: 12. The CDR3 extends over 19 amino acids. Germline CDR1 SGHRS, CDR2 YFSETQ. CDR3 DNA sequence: TGCGCCAGCAGCTCTCTACCGGGACTAGCGGGAGGGCCTATCGGGGAGCTGTTTTTT. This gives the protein CASSSLPGLAGGPIGELFF.

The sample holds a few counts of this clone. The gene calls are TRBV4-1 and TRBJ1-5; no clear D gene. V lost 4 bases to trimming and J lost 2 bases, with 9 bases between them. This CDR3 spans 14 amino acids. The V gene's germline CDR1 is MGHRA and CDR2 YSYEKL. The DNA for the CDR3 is TGCGCCAGCAGCCCCCGCGTCGGCAATCAGCCCCAGCATTTT. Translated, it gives CASSPRVGNQPQHF.

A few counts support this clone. The CDR3 DNA is TGTGCCAGCAGTGGTAGCGGGAGCTCCTACAATGAGCAGTTCTTC. Encoded protein: CASSGSGSSYNEQFF. The chain combines TRBV28 with TRBJ2-1; 9 nucleotides align to TRBD2. The CDR3 has 15 amino acids. CDR1 and CDR2 (germline): MDHEN, SYDVKM. J was trimmed by 0 bases and V by 5 bases; bases with no gene match: 2.

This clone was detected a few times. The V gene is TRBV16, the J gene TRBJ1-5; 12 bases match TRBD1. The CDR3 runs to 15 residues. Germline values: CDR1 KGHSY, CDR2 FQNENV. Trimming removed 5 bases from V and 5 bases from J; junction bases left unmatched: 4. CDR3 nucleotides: TGTGCCAGCAGCAAAGGGACAGGGGGCTATCAGCCCCAGCATTTT. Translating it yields CASSKGTGGYQPQHF.

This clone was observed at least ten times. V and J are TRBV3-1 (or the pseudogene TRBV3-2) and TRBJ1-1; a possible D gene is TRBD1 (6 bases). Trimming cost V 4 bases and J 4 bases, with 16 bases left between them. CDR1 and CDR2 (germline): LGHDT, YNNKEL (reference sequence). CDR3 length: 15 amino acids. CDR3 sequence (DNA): TGTGCCAGCAGCCCAGATCAGGGGTACTTCACTGAAGCTTTCTTT. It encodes CASSPDQGYFTEAFF.

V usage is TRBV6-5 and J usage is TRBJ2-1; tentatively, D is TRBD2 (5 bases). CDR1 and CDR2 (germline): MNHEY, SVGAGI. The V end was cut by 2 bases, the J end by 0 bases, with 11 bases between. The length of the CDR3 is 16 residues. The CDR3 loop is CASSYGTLASYNEQFF. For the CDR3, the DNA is TGTGCCAGCAGTTACGGTACCCTAGCCTCCTACAATGAGCAGTTCTTC.

The CDR3 nucleotides read TGTGCCAGCAGTGCCCATAGCTCCTACAATGAGCAGTTCTTC. Translated: CASSAHSSYNEQFF. The genes are TRBV28 and TRBJ2-1; D ambiguous. The germline CDR1 and CDR2 sequences are MDHEN and SYDVKM. V was cut by 5 bases and J by 0 bases, with 8 bases left in between. This CDR3 has 14 residues.

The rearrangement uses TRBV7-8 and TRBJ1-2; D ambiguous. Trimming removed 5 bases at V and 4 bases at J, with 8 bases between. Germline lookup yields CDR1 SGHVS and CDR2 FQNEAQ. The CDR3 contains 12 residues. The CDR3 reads CASSGAGYGYTF. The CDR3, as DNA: TGTGCCAGCAGCGGCGCGGGCTATGGCTACACCTTC. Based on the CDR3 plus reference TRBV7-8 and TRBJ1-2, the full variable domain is GAGVSQSPRYKVAKRGQDVALRCDPISGHVSLFWYQQALGQGPEFLTYFQNEAQLDKSGLPSDRFFAERPEGSVSTLKIQRTQQEDSAVYLCASSGAGYGYTFGSGTRLTVV.

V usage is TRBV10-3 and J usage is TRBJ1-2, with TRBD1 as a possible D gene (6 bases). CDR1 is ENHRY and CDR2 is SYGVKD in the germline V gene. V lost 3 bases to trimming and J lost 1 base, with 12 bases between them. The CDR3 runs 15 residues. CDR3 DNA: TGTGCCATCAGTGAAGCCCAGGGGAGTAACTATGGCTACACCTTC. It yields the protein CAISEAQGSNYGYTF.

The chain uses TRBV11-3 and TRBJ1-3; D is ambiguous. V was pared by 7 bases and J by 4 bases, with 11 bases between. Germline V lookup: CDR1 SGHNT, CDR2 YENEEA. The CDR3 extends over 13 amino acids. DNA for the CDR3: TGTGCCAGCACCAAAGCCGCCGGAAACACCATATATTTT. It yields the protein CASTKAAGNTIYF.

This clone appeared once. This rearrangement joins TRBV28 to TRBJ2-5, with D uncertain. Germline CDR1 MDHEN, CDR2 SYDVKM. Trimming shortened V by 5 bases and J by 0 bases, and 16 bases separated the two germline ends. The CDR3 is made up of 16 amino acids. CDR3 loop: CASSVSTSGYQETQYF. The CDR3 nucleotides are TGTGCCAGCAGTGTATCAACCTCAGGATACCAAGAGACCCAGTACTTC.

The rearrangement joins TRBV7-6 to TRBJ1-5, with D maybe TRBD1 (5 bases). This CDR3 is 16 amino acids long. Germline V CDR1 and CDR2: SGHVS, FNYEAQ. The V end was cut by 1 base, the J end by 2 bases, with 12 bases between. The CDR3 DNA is TGTGCCAGCAGCTTAGGCCGGGGGTTGGGCAATCAGCCCCAGCATTTT. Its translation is CASSLGRGLGNQPQHF.

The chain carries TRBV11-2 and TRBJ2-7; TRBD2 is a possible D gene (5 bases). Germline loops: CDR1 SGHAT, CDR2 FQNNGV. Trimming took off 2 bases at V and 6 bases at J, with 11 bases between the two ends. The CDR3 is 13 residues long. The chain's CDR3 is CASSLTGSSEQYF. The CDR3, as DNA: TGTGCCAGCAGCTTAACGGGAAGCTCCGAGCAGTACTTC.

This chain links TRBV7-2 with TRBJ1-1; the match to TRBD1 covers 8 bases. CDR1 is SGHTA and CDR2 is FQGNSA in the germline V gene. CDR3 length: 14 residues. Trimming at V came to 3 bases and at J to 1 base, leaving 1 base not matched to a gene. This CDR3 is CASSLTGENTEAFF. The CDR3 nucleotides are TGTGCCAGCAGCTTGACAGGGGAGAACACTGAAGCTTTCTTT.

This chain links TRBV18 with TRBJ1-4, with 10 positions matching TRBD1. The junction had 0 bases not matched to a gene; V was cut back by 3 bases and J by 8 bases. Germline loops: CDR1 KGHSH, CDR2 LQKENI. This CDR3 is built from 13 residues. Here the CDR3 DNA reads TGTGCCAGCTCACCGGGACAGGGGGAAAAACTGTTTTTT. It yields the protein CASSPGQGEKLFF.

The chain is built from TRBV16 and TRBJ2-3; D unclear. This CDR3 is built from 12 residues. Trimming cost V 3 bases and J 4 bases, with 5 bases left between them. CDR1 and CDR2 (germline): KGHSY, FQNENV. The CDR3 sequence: CASSQRSDTQYF. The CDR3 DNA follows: TGTGCCAGCAGCCAGCGGTCAGATACGCAGTATTTT.

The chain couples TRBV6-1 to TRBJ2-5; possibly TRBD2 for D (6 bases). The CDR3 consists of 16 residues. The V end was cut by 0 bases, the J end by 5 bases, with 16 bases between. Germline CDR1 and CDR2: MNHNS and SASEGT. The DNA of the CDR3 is TGTGCCAGCAGTGAAGCAGATGGGCGGGATGGGGAGACCCAGTACTTC. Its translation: CASSEADGRDGETQYF.

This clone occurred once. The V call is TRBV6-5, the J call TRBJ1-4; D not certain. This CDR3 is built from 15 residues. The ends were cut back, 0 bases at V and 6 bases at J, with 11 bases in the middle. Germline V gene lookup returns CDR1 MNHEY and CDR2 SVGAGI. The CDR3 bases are TGTGCCAGCAGTTACTCGCCCGGGTATGATGAAAAACTGTTTTTT. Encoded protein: CASSYSPGYDEKLFF.

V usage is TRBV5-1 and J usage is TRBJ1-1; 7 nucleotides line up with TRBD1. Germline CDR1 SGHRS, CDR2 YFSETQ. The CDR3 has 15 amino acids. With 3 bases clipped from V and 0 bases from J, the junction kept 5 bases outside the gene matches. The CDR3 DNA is TGCGCCAGCAGCTCAAATACAGGGGTGAACACTGAAGCTTTCTTT. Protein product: CASSSNTGVNTEAFF.

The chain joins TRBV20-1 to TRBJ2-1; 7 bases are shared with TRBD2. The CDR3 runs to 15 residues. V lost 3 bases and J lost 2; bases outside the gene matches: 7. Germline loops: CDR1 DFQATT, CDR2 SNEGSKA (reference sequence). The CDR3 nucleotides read TGCAGTGCTAGTCGGGCGGGAGACACCTACAATGAGCAGTTCTTC. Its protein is CSASRAGDTYNEQFF.

CDR3 amino acids: CASSILYSGTGGNTIYF. CDR3 in DNA: TGTGCCAGTAGTATCCTGTACTCCGGGACAGGAGGAAACACCATATATTTT. The chain uses TRBV19 and TRBJ1-3; 8 bases align to TRBD1. Unmatched junction bases numbered 11, after V lost 3 bases and J lost 4 bases. CDR3 size: 17 residues. Per germline, CDR1 LNHDA and CDR2 SQIVND (reference sequence).